The text below deals with one TCR beta chain. The CDR3 has 16 amino acids. Germline CDR1 LNHDA, CDR2 SQIVND (reference sequence). Trimming stripped 2 bases from V and 2 bases from J, with 13 bases between. These data originate in a study of identical twins. MiXCR was run by TCRdb on the 5' RACE reads, yielding one entry per CDR3 protein. The data hold roughly 570,000 distinct CDR3 sequences, with 9.6% observed a single time. This sample also appeared in a second study, on yellow fever vaccine responses in identical twins. From that study: Reportedly, the T cell response mounted by twins to vaccine seemed partly convergent, partly personalized.

The sample comprised PBMCs. This sequence joins TRBV19 and TRBJ2-1; D might be TRBD1 (6 bases). The TCR originated in a woman between 18 and 29 years old in good health. The CDR3 coding sequence is TGTGCCAGTAGTATACCCCAGGGGTTAACCTACAATGAGCAGTTCTTC. Encoded protein: CASSIPQGLTYNEQFF. Full variable domain (rest looked up from reference TRBV19 and TRBJ2-1): DGGITQSPKYLFRKEGQNVTLSCEQNLNHDAMYWYRQDPGQGLRLIYYSQIVNDFQKGDIAEGYSVSREKKESFPLTVTSAQKNPTAFYLCASSIPQGLTYNEQFFGPGTRLTVL.